What follows are 29 T cell receptor beta chains derived from one specimen sequenced in a study of cytomegalovirus exposure and HLA in healthy donors. The study ran its PCR with 60 Vbeta and 13 Jbeta primers. Using immunoSEQ multiplex PCR, the repertoire was profiled, and TCRdb retains in-frame clones only, with some absent. The table lists about 160,000 clones, around 83% of them singletons. Material for sequencing was PBMCs. Every receptor here comes from a man aged 18 to 29 in good health and CMV-seropositive.

The J gene is TRBJ1-1, the V gene TRBV7-9; possibly TRBD1 for D (5 bases). This CDR3 region has 12 residues. Deletions cut 4 bases from V and 5 bases from J, with 8 bases between. CDR1 and CDR2 (germline): SEHNR, FQNEAQ (reference sequence). CDR3 protein: CASSWGRTEAFF. The CDR3 DNA follows: TGTGCCAGCAGCTGGGGGAGGACTGAAGCTTTCTTT.

J is TRBJ1-5 and V is TRBV2; 8 bases line up with TRBD1. Germline V gene sequence: CDR1 SNHLY, CDR2 FYNNEI. The CDR3 length is 13 residues. V shed 9 bases and J 6 bases; nucleotides not matched to a gene: 7. CDR3 protein: CASGQGLSQPQHF. DNA for the CDR3: TGTGCCAGTGGACAGGGCCTCTCTCAGCCCCAGCATTTT.

The table lists this clone with a count of one. This rearrangement joins TRBV4-2 to TRBJ2-7; perhaps TRBD1 as D (6 bases). V gave up 2 bases and J gave up 2 bases, with 10 bases separating them. Germline loops: CDR1 LGHNA, CDR2 YNFKEQ. The CDR3 has 14 residues. In DNA form, the CDR3 reads TGTGCCAGCAGCCAACCCGGGACAACCTACGAGCAGTACTTC. Translating gives CASSQPGTTYEQYF.

The rearrangement joins TRBV9 to TRBJ2-5, with 9 bases lining up with TRBD1. The closer fit of TRBJ2-7 to the DNA end suggests the J call may be wrong. CDR1 and CDR2 from the germline V gene are SGDLS and YYNGEE. This CDR3 has 17 residues. Here the CDR3 DNA reads TGTGCCAGCAGCTTCCGCCGCGACGGACAGGGGAACGACGAGCAGTACTTC. Its protein product is CASSFRRDGQGNDEQYF.

The chain links TRBV5-1 to TRBJ2-5; possibly TRBD1 for D (6 bases). The J call may be wrong; the DNA end is better matched by TRBJ2-7. The V gene's germline CDR1 is SGHRS and CDR2 YFSETQ. The CDR3 spans 14 residues. CDR3 in amino acids: CASSLGAGANEQYF. CDR3 nucleotides: TGCGCCAGCAGCTTGGGAGCAGGGGCCAACGAGCAGTACTTC.

This clone occurred once. In nucleotides, the CDR3 is TGTGCCAGTCAGACAGGCTTCAATAGCAATCAGCCCCAGCATTTT. Translated: CASQTGFNSNQPQHF. V and J are TRBV19 and TRBJ1-5; TRBD1 might be the D (6 bases). The CDR3 covers 15 residues. Trimming took 8 bases from V and 0 from J, leaving 14 bases between them. The germline V gene encodes CDR1 LNHDA and CDR2 SQIVND (reference sequence).

V usage is TRBV6-5 and J usage is TRBJ1-2, with D uncertain. The V end lost 5 bases, the J end lost 4 bases, and 14 bases lay between the germline ends. The CDR3 has 14 residues. CDR1 and CDR2 from the germline V gene are MNHEY and SVGAGI. This CDR3 reads CASSRAGGGYGYTF. Here the CDR3 DNA reads TGTGCCAGCAGTAGAGCGGGAGGAGGCTATGGCTACACCTTC.

This clone was observed a handful of times. The chain uses TRBV19 and TRBJ1-1; no firm D call. The CDR3 runs to 17 residues. Germline-derived CDR1 and CDR2 are LNHDA and SQIVND (reference sequence). The ends were cut back, 7 bases at V and 1 base at J, with 22 bases in the middle. The chain's CDR3 is CASNSAAANPTNTEAFF. The DNA for the CDR3 is TGTGCCAGTAATAGTGCGGCGGCAAATCCCACGAACACTGAAGCTTTCTTT.

The rearrangement joins TRBV11-3 to TRBJ2-6, with 7 bases lining up with TRBD1. CDR1 is SGHNT, CDR2 YENEEA, per germline. The CDR3 totals 16 residues. V trimming: 6 bases; J trimming: 1 base; junction bases outside the gene matches: 6. The CDR3 bases are TGTGCCAGCAGGGAAGACAGGGTTTCTGGGGCCAACGTCCTGACTTTC. Its protein is CASREDRVSGANVLTF.

The V and J genes are TRBV7-6 and TRBJ1-4, with a tentative D call TRBD1 (6 bases). Trimming cost V 5 bases and J 8 bases, with 9 bases left between them. This CDR3 is 12 amino acids long. CDR1 and CDR2 from the germline V gene are SGHVS and FNYEAQ. CDR3: CASSMDSEKLFF. DNA for the CDR3: TGTGCCAGCAGCATGGACAGCGAAAAACTGTTTTTT. Full variable domain (missing parts from reference TRBV7-6 and TRBJ1-4): GAGVSQSPRYKVTKRGQDVALRCDPISGHVSLYWYRQALGQGPEFLTYFNYEAQQDKSGLPNDRFSAERPEGSISTLTIQRTEQRDSAMYRCASSMDSEKLFFGSGTQLSVL.

The chain has TRBV5-4 and TRBJ2-3; possibly TRBD2 for D (5 bases). In germline, CDR1 is SGHNT, CDR2 YYREEE (reference sequence). V was cut by 0 bases and J by 4 bases, with 12 bases left in between. The CDR3 runs to 15 residues. CDR3 nucleotide sequence: TGTGCCAGCAGCTTGGGTCTAGCTGAGGCAGATACGCAGTATTTT. The encoded protein is CASSLGLAEADTQYF.

V and J are TRBV6-1 and TRBJ1-5; D gene unclear. The V and J ends lost 2 bases and 4 bases respectively, with 3 bases between them. This CDR3 comprises 12 residues. Germline loops: CDR1 MNHNS, CDR2 SASEGT. CDR3 sequence reads: CASSELNQPQHF. DNA of the CDR3: TGTGCCAGCAGTGAACTTAATCAGCCCCAGCATTTT.

The genes are TRBV4-1 and TRBJ2-7, with 14 nucleotides matching TRBD2. Germline V gene sequence: CDR1 MGHRA, CDR2 YSYEKL. Germline trimming cut 1 base from V and 5 bases from J; bases unmatched to any gene: 10. The CDR3 spans 18 residues. The DNA of the CDR3 is TGCGCCAGCAGCCAAGGTCGGTTAGGGACTAGCGGGGGTGACGAGCAGTACTTC. Protein sequence: CASSQGRLGTSGGDEQYF.

The V gene is TRBV6-5, the J gene TRBJ2-5; D perhaps matches TRBD1 (6 bases). The CDR3 covers 14 residues. Germline loops: CDR1 MNHEY, CDR2 SVGAGI. V lost 2 bases to trimming and J lost 4 bases, with 11 bases between them. The DNA for the CDR3 is TGTGCCAGCAGTTACGATAGGACAGCAGAGACCCAGTACTTC. Its protein is CASSYDRTAETQYF.

This chain links TRBV10-3 with TRBJ1-2; no definite D call. Trimming took off 0 bases at V and 5 bases at J, with 7 bases between the two ends. CDR3 length: 13 amino acids. Per germline, CDR1 ENHRY and CDR2 SYGVKD. CDR3 residues: CAISESRDYGYTF. The DNA for the CDR3 is TGTGCCATCAGTGAGTCGCGGGATTATGGCTACACCTTC.

This clone was observed once. The V call is TRBV7-2, the J call TRBJ2-3; 11 bases line up with TRBD2. V trimming: 7 bases; J trimming: 4 bases; junction bases outside the gene matches: 10. Germline-derived CDR1 and CDR2 are SGHTA and FQGNSA. CDR3 length: 16 amino acids. The CDR3 coding sequence is TGTGCCAGCACCAGGGGCCCTAGCGGGGGGCCAGATACGCAGTATTTT. Protein sequence: CASTRGPSGGPDTQYF.

The CDR3 coding sequence is TGTGCCAGCACCCCGCGGGGACAGGGGAACACTGAAGCTTTCTTT. Residues: CASTPRGQGNTEAFF. The J gene is TRBJ1-1, the V gene TRBV7-2, with 9 bases aligning to TRBD1. V trimming: 7 bases; J trimming: 1 base; junction bases outside the gene matches: 7. CDR3 size: 15 residues. Germline assignment: CDR1 SGHTA and CDR2 FQGNSA. Variable domain in full (rest from reference TRBV7-2 and TRBJ1-1): GAGVSQSPSNKVTEKGKDVELRCDPISGHTALYWYRQSLGQGLEFLIYFQGNSAPDKSGLPSDRFSAERTGGSVSTLTIQRTQQEDSAVYLCASTPRGQGNTEAFFGQGTRLTVV.

V is TRBV29-1 and J is TRBJ1-2; 12 nucleotides agree with TRBD1. Germline values: CDR1 SQVTM, CDR2 ANQGSEA. The CDR3 is made up of 15 amino acids. With V trimmed by 6 bases and J by 6 bases, 11 bases remained unmatched. In DNA, the CDR3 is TGCAGCGTAGAGACTCCGGGACAGGGGGCAAATGGCTACACCTTC. It encodes CSVETPGQGANGYTF. The variable domain in full, with the rest retrieved from reference TRBV29-1 and TRBJ1-2, is SAVISQKPSRDICQRGTSLTIQCQVDSQVTMMFWYRQQPGQSLTLIATANQGSEATYESGFVIDKFPISRPNLTFSTLTVSNMSPEDSSIYLCSVETPGQGANGYTFGSGTRLTVV.

The chain is built from TRBV6-5 and TRBJ2-2; weak D call: TRBD2 (5 bases). The CDR3 extends over 15 amino acids. V was pared by 6 bases and J by 3 bases, with 14 bases between. The germline V gene has CDR1 MNHEY and CDR2 SVGAGI. The CDR3 loop reads CASRRPGRDTGELFF. CDR3 DNA: TGTGCCAGCAGACGTCCTGGGCGGGACACCGGGGAGCTGTTTTTT.

This chain uses TRBV4-1 with TRBJ2-7, with 7 bases identical to TRBD2. CDR1 and CDR2 from the germline V gene are MGHRA and YSYEKL. The CDR3 totals 15 residues. Germline trimming cut 4 bases from V and 0 bases from J; bases unmatched to any gene: 6. DNA for the CDR3: TGCGCCAGCAGCCTCAGGGAGGGGTCCTCCTACGAGCAGTACTTC. It is translated as CASSLREGSSYEQYF.

V usage is TRBV11-2 and J usage is TRBJ1-1, with 7 bases aligning to TRBD1. V was clipped by 5 bases and J by 12 bases; unmatched bases: 9. Germline CDR1 reads SGHAT; CDR2 reads FQNNGV. This CDR3 is built from 12 residues. CDR3 in amino acids: CASSTDRALTFF. The CDR3 DNA reads TGTGCCAGCAGCACAGACAGGGCCTTGACTTTCTTT. The variable domain in full, with the rest retrieved from reference TRBV11-2 and TRBJ1-1, is EAGVAQSPRYKIIEKRQSVAFWCNPISGHATLYWYQQILGQGPKLLIQFQNNGVVDDSQLPKDRFSAERLKGVDSTLKIQPAKLEDSAVYLCASSTDRALTFFGQGTRLTVV.

This chain links TRBV5-1 with TRBJ2-5; possibly TRBD2 for D (5 bases). The V gene lost 0 bases and the J gene lost 1 base, with 10 bases spanning the gap. The CDR3 contains 15 residues. Per the germline V gene, CDR1 is SGHRS and CDR2 is YFSETQ. The CDR3 DNA sequence: TGCGCCAGCAGCTTGGGAGGGAACCCCCAAGAGACCCAGTACTTC. Translated: CASSLGGNPQETQYF.

The chain employs TRBV6-5 and TRBJ1-2; tentative D call: TRBD1 (5 bases). Germline assignment: CDR1 MNHEY and CDR2 SVGAGI. The CDR3 is 14 amino acids. Between the trimmed V and J ends, which lost 5 bases and 4 bases, there was a span of 14 bases. This CDR3 reads CASSPAGVGYGYTF. The CDR3 DNA follows: TGTGCCAGCAGTCCCGCGGGGGTGGGCTATGGCTACACCTTC.

The chain links TRBV6-5 to TRBJ2-5, with 12 bases lining up with TRBD2. V was clipped by 5 bases and J by 4 bases; unmatched bases: 5. The germline V gene encodes CDR1 MNHEY and CDR2 SVGAGI. There are 15 residues in the CDR3. Written as DNA, the CDR3 is TGTGCCAGCAGTCCTAGCGGGGGGGCCCCAGAGACCCAGTACTTC. Translation gives CASSPSGGAPETQYF.

The chain carries TRBV29-1 and TRBJ1-1, with 8 bases that match TRBD1. The CDR3 sequence is 14 residues long. Germline V gene lookup returns CDR1 SQVTM and CDR2 ANQGSEA. The trim removed 4 bases at V and 4 bases at J, leaving 8 bases unmatched. The CDR3 DNA sequence: TGCAGCGTTGCGAGACAGGGGAGAACCACTGAAGCTTTCTTT. It codes for CSVARQGRTTEAFF.

The chain uses TRBV18 and TRBJ2-2, with a possible D match to TRBD2 (6 bases). V was trimmed by 2 bases and J by 2 bases, leaving 9 bases between them. The germline CDR1 and CDR2 sequences are KGHSH and LQKENI. This CDR3 region has 15 residues. The CDR3 sequence: CASSPAGFNTGELFF. In DNA form, the CDR3 reads TGTGCCAGCTCACCAGCGGGGTTCAACACCGGGGAGCTGTTTTTT.

The chain carries TRBV11-2 and TRBJ1-1; D not resolved. Trimming removed 2 bases from V and 1 base from J, with 5 bases in between. The CDR3 covers 13 residues. The germline CDR1 and CDR2 sequences are SGHAT and FQNNGV. CDR3 residues: CASSLTGNTEAFF. CDR3 nucleotides: TGTGCCAGCAGCTTAACTGGGAACACTGAAGCTTTCTTT.

This CDR3 is CASSMLSGGAGSYNEQFF. CDR3 DNA: TGTGCCAGTAGTATGTTATCGGGGGGGGCAGGTTCCTACAATGAGCAGTTCTTC. This rearrangement joins TRBV19 to TRBJ2-1; 8 bases agree with TRBD2. Trimming cost V 3 bases and J 1 base; bases outside gene matches: 11. This CDR3 comprises 18 residues. Per the germline V gene, CDR1 is LNHDA and CDR2 is SQIVND (reference sequence).

V gene TRBV5-4 combines with J gene TRBJ2-7, with a possible D match to TRBD1 (5 bases). This CDR3 contains 13 residues. Trimming stripped 4 bases from V and 0 bases from J, with 8 bases between. Germline V gene sequence: CDR1 SGHNT, CDR2 YYREEE (reference sequence). The CDR3 nucleotides read TGTGCCAGCAGCCAACAGGTCTCCTACGAGCAGTACTTC. It specifies CASSQQVSYEQYF.